A selection of T cell receptor beta chains follows, all from one sample in a study of a mutant IDH1 vaccine in newly diagnosed glioma. Repertoires were generated with immunoSEQ multiplex PCR, while TCRdb's copy carries only in-frame clones and drops some. The data contain fewer than 75,000 clones, about 88% of them singletons. Antigens for these TCRs are unknown. The sample was PBMCs, taken from a glioma patient whose treatment included an IDH1 peptide vaccine. These TCRs come from a woman in her forties or fifties with glioma. Each CDR3 is given with its conserved first and last residue. The order of the fields is V gene, J gene, clone size, CDR3 length, D gene, CDR3 protein, CDR3 DNA. D genes are given only for firm matches. The size entry is marked missing in some rows and otherwise reads once, few, many or a size class.

>TRBV6-5|TRBJ1-4|.|14|.
CASSYSEGDEKLFF
TGTGCCAGCAGTTACTCGGAGGGGGATGAAAAACTGTTTTTT
>TRBV28|TRBJ1-5|.|16|.
CASIPSGRGPRQPQHF
TGTGCCAGCATTCCGAGCGGGCGGGGGCCTAGGCAGCCCCAGCATTTT
>TRBV27|TRBJ1-4|.|14|.
CATNRAGPNEKLFF
TGTGCCACCAATCGGGCGGGTCCTAATGAAAAACTGTTTTTT
>TRBV19|TRBJ2-1|.|15|.
CASSIGVVGGNEQFF
TGTGCCAGTAGTATAGGAGTTGTCGGGGGTAATGAGCAGTTCTTC
>TRBV5-1|TRBJ1-1|.|14|.
CASSAWDSNTEAFF
TGCGCCAGCAGCGCCTGGGACTCTAACACTGAAGCTTTCTTT
>TRBV29-1|TRBJ2-2|.|16|TRBD2
CSALLAGDLSTGELFF
TGCAGCGCTCTACTAGCGGGGGACCTTAGCACCGGGGAGCTGTTTTTT
>TRBV5-6|TRBJ2-3|.|15|.
CASSLVARAGDTQYF
TGTGCCAGCAGCTTGGTGGCCAGGGCGGGAGATACGCAGTATTTT
>TRBV18|TRBJ2-7|.|14|.
CASSPVLSSYEQYF
TGTGCCAGCTCACCGGTACTTAGCTCCTACGAGCAGTACTTC
>TRBV7-9|TRBJ1-3|.|16|.
CASSNGRDFSGNTIYF
TGTGCCAGCAGCAATGGACGGGACTTCTCTGGAAACACCATATATTTT
>TRBV28|TRBJ1-1|.|13|.
CASSFLLNTEAFF
TGTGCCAGCAGTTTTCTGTTGAACACTGAAGCTTTCTTT
>TRBV28|TRBJ2-3|.|16|TRBD2
CASSFSSGGAIDTQYF
TGTGCCAGCAGTTTTAGTAGCGGGGGGGCCATAGATACGCAGTATTTT
>TRBV5-6|TRBJ2-7|few|16|.
CASSLRIGASVGEQYF
TGTGCCAGCAGCTTGAGGATTGGGGCTTCGGTGGGCGAGCAGTACTTC
>TRBV19|TRBJ1-5|.|13|.
CASSIFANQPQHF
TGTGCCAGTAGTATTTTCGCCAATCAGCCCCAGCATTTT
>TRBV2|TRBJ2-1|.|14|.
CASSDPGGGNEQFF
TGTGCCAGCAGTGATCCAGGGGGGGGTAATGAGCAGTTCTTC
>TRBV2|TRBJ2-1|.|14|TRBD1
CASSDRQGPGEQFF
TGTGCCAGCAGTGACAGACAGGGACCTGGGGAGCAGTTCTTC
>TRBV19|TRBJ1-1|.|13|.
CASSIADRAEAFF
TGTGCCAGTAGTATAGCCGACCGGGCTGAAGCTTTCTTT
>TRBV10-3|TRBJ1-2|.|15|TRBD1
CAISESRDRVKVYTF
TGTGCCATCAGTGAGTCCAGGGACAGGGTGAAAGTCTACACCTTC
>TRBV6-6|TRBJ1-1|.|12|.
CASSYSLGEAFF
TGTGCCAGCAGTTACTCGCTGGGTGAAGCTTTCTTT
>TRBV19|TRBJ2-1|.|13|.
CASSSQRGGEQFF
TGTGCCAGTAGTTCCCAAAGGGGCGGTGAGCAGTTCTTC
>TRBV2|TRBJ2-1|.|19|.
CASRGARAPDTTLGNEQFF
TGTGCCAGCCGTGGGGCGAGGGCACCCGACACCACTTTGGGGAATGAGCAGTTCTTC
>TRBV14|TRBJ2-7|.|12|.
CASSLESYEQYF
TGTGCCAGCAGCCTAGAGTCCTACGAGCAGTACTTC
>TRBV7-8|TRBJ1-3|few|14|TRBD1
CASTLDRVGNTIYF
TGTGCCAGCACTTTGGACAGGGTCGGAAACACCATATATTTT
>TRBV5-4|TRBJ2-1|few|13|.
CASTSPGYNEQFF
TGTGCCAGCACCTCTCCGGGTTACAATGAGCAGTTCTTC
>TRBV10-3|TRBJ2-5|.|16|TRBD2
CAISDPGRGAPETQYF
TGTGCCATCAGTGACCCGGGGCGGGGGGCCCCAGAGACCCAGTACTTC
>TRBV5-4|TRBJ2-7|.|15|TRBD2
CASSRSGGLSYEQYF
TGTGCCAGCAGCCGTAGCGGGGGCCTTTCCTACGAGCAGTACTTC
>TRBV6-1|TRBJ1-6|.|13|.
CASLRQLDSPLHF
TGTGCTAGCCTCAGGCAGCTAGATTCACCCCTCCACTTT
>TRBV19|TRBJ2-7|.|14|.
CASSMGVLSGEQYF
TGTGCCAGTAGTATGGGGGTTTTGAGTGGCGAGCAGTACTTC
>TRBV27|TRBJ1-1|.|14|.
CASSFQGAPTEAFF
TGTGCCAGCAGTTTCCAGGGAGCCCCAACTGAAGCTTTCTTT
>TRBV2|TRBJ2-3|.|18|TRBD2
CASSGYGTSGGSTDTQYF
TGTGCCAGCAGTGGGTACGGGACTAGCGGGGGTAGCACAGATACGCAGTATTTT
>TRBV18|TRBJ1-2|.|15|.
CASSPDSARPYGYTF
TGTGCCAGCTCACCAGACTCCGCCAGACCCTATGGCTACACCTTC
>TRBV7-9|TRBJ1-1|once|12|TRBD1
CASSSGTAEAFF
TGTGCCAGCAGCTCCGGGACAGCTGAAGCTTTCTTT
>TRBV7-6|TRBJ2-1|.|14|TRBD2
CASSLGLAEEGQFF
TGTGCCAGCAGCTTAGGACTAGCGGAAGAGGGGCAGTTCTTC
>TRBV2|TRBJ2-5|.|14|.
CASSEDLAQETQYF
TGTGCCAGCAGTGAGGACTTGGCCCAAGAGACCCAGTACTTC
>TRBV5-1|TRBJ2-7|.|16|.
CASSLESQVTSYEQYF
TGCGCCAGCAGCTTGGAATCACAGGTTACCTCCTACGAGCAGTACTTC
>TRBV27|TRBJ1-1|.|14|.
CASSLGGADTEAFF
TGTGCCAGCAGCCTGGGGGGCGCCGACACTGAAGCTTTCTTT
>TRBV15|TRBJ2-1|.|15|TRBD2
CATSREGNGGSEQFF
TGTGCCACCAGCAGAGAAGGGAACGGGGGGAGTGAGCAGTTCTTC
>TRBV2|TRBJ1-6|few|11|.
CASIGNSPLHF
TGTGCCAGCATTGGGAATTCACCCCTCCACTTT
>TRBV18|TRBJ1-2|few|16|.
CASSPNSGDLAYGYTF
TGTGCCAGCTCACCTAATTCAGGGGATTTGGCCTATGGCTACACCTTC
>TRBV5-4|TRBJ2-1|.|15|TRBD2
CASSQTSDPYNEQFF
TGTGCCAGCAGCCAAACTAGCGACCCCTACAATGAGCAGTTCTTC
>TRBV2|TRBJ2-1|.|14|.
CASRRDGTYNEQFF
TGTGCCAGCAGGCGGGACGGGACTTACAATGAGCAGTTCTTC
>TRBV7-9|TRBJ2-3|.|14|.
CASSLEGWTDTQYF
TGTGCCAGCAGCTTGGAGGGTTGGACAGATACGCAGTATTTT
>TRBV29-1|TRBJ1-2|.|12|.
CSVELSGGGYTF
TGCAGCGTTGAGTTGTCTGGTGGGGGCTACACCTTC
>TRBV9|TRBJ1-3|once|16|TRBD1
CASSEGDRGHGNTIYF
TGTGCCAGCAGCGAGGGGGACAGGGGGCATGGAAACACCATATATTTT
>TRBV5-4|TRBJ2-3|.|13|.
CASSFQATDTQYF
TGTGCCAGCAGCTTCCAGGCAACAGATACGCAGTATTTT
>TRBV30|TRBJ1-5|once|14|.
CAWSRGEAYQPQHF
TGTGCCTGGAGTCGTGGGGAAGCGTATCAGCCCCAGCATTTT
>TRBV5-1|TRBJ2-7|.|15|TRBD2
CASSLELAGVYEQYF
TGCGCCAGCAGCTTGGAACTAGCGGGGGTCTACGAGCAGTACTTC
>TRBV19|TRBJ1-2|.|15|.
CASSMRGANNYGYTF
TGTGCCAGTAGTATGAGAGGGGCTAATAACTATGGCTACACCTTC
>TRBV28|TRBJ2-5|.|16|.
CASSLRGTQKKETQYF
TGTGCCAGCAGTTTGAGGGGGACTCAAAAGAAAGAGACCCAGTACTTC
>TRBV7-3|TRBJ2-3|.|17|TRBD2
CASSLMGSGRYTDTQYF
TGTGCCAGCAGCTTAATGGGTAGCGGGAGGTACACAGATACGCAGTATTTT